Listed here is a single TCR beta chain. These data come from a study of blood T cell repertoires in COVID-19. Study-wide background: Sources were T cells, B-cell-depleted T cells, or PBMCs; the material itself was cDNA or gDNA.

Produced via immunoSEQ multiplex PCR; TCRdb's table is partial and in-frame only. Of some 420,000 clones detected, approximately 90% appear once; the ten largest clones hold around 1.1%. Sequenced sample: PBMCs or T cells enriched from blood (not recorded which). The source is a man younger than 45 who had recovered from COVID-19.

For the CDR3, the DNA is TGTGCCAGCAGTCACTTGGGGGGGGGCGATCAGCCCCAGCATTTT. This sequence encodes CASSHLGGGDQPQHF. The chain employs TRBV27 and TRBJ1-5, with D possibly TRBD1 on 6 matching bases. CDR1 and CDR2 (germline): MNHEY, SMNVEV (reference sequence). This CDR3 has 15 residues. Trimming left V 5 bases short and J 5 bases short, with 16 bases between.